Described below is a single T cell receptor beta chain sequence and its context. Its specificity is unknown. These data are taken from a study of blood T cells in healthy people across ages. A sample-barcoded 5' primer and a J-beta primer mix were used in a second PCR of roughly 7 to 11 cycles. TCRdb fed the 5' RACE reads into MiXCR, producing one record per CDR3 protein. The sample holds around 750,000 distinct CDR3 sequences, 53% seen once. General study points: Higher naive T cell percentage went strongly together with higher TCR beta diversity. With donor CMV status unknown, expanded clonotype changes were possibly confounded.

This CDR3 is built from 12 residues. The germline CDR1 and CDR2 sequences are SEHNR and FQNEAQ (reference sequence). With 2 bases removed from V and 5 bases from J, the gap between germline ends came to 3 bases. The specimen was blood. The chain employs TRBV7-9 and TRBJ1-4, with D unclear. This TCR came from a man older than 75 in good health. The CDR3 loop reads CASSLKNEKLFF. CDR3 in DNA: TGTGCCAGCAGCTTAAAAAATGAAAAACTGTTTTTT.